The present T cell receptor (beta chain) was sequenced within a study of a mutant IDH1 vaccine in newly diagnosed glioma. Specified time point: week 5, during vaccination. Every vaccination contained 300 ug of the mutant IDH1 20-mer peptide and was paired with topical imiquimod. There are 13 residues in the CDR3. The germline gives CDR1 SGHKS, CDR2 YYEKEE (reference sequence). V was clipped by 3 bases and J by 13 bases, with 16 bases between them. This clone was counted a few times. What it recognizes is unknown. The assay was immunoSEQ multiplex PCR, and TCRdb's table has in-frame clones only and misses some. Of about 33,000 clones in the sample, about four fifths were seen once.

The sample was PBMCs, taken from a glioma patient whose treatment included an IDH1 peptide vaccine. The rearrangement links TRBV5-5 to TRBJ1-4; D gene unclear. The sequence came from a man aged 25 to 40 with glioma. CDR3 nucleotides: TGTGCCAGCAGCTCCGACGGACTGTATGGACTGTTTTTT. Encoded protein: CASSSDGLYGLFF.